A selection of T cell receptor beta chains follows, all from one sample in a study of technical replicates of blood from four donors. The assay was immunoSEQ multiplex PCR, and TCRdb's table has in-frame clones only and misses some. The sample consists of 80,000 to 95,000 clones, 90% to 96% of them appearing once. Sequencing input: T cells isolated from PBMCs. The receptors were sampled from a human donor in good health. The CDR3 runs from the conserved cysteine through the conserved F or W. The D gene is left open where the match is weak. Clone size, where shown, is once, few, many, or a class for clones that have expanded.

d_call: NA; v_call: TRBV5-6; j_call: TRBJ2-7; clone_size: NA; cdr3_nt: TGTGCCAGCAGCTTGGTCCACAGCTCCTACGAGCAGTACTTC; cdr3_aa: CASSLVHSSYEQYF
d_call: TRBD1; v_call: TRBV19; j_call: TRBJ2-7; clone_size: NA; cdr3_nt: TGTGCCAGTAGTAACTCAGGGGGCGCCTACGAGCAGTACTTC; cdr3_aa: CASSNSGGAYEQYF
d_call: TRBD1; v_call: TRBV27; j_call: TRBJ2-7; clone_size: once; cdr3_nt: TGTGCCAGCAGCAGGACAGGGGGCTACGAGCAGTACTTC; cdr3_aa: CASSRTGGYEQYF
d_call: NA; v_call: TRBV21-1; j_call: TRBJ2-1; clone_size: NA; cdr3_nt: TGTGCCAGCAGCAACTGCCTGTCCAGGGGGCGTTGGGATGAGCAGTTCTTC; cdr3_aa: CASSNCLSRGRWDEQFF
d_call: NA; v_call: TRBV5-8; j_call: TRBJ2-7; clone_size: NA; cdr3_nt: TGTGCCAGCAGCTTCCTCGAGCAGTACTTC; cdr3_aa: CASSFLEQYF
d_call: NA; v_call: TRBV27; j_call: TRBJ1-2; clone_size: NA; cdr3_nt: TGTGCCAGCAGTTTGAGGGTGGGGGGTAACTATGGCTACACCTTC; cdr3_aa: CASSLRVGGNYGYTF
d_call: NA; v_call: TRBV27; j_call: TRBJ2-1; clone_size: few; cdr3_nt: TGTGCCAGCGGGCTAGCTCATGAGCAGTTCTTC; cdr3_aa: CASGLAHEQFF
d_call: NA; v_call: TRBV14; j_call: TRBJ1-1; clone_size: NA; cdr3_nt: TGTGCCAGCAGCCCGCAGAATATGAACACTGAAGCTTTCTTT; cdr3_aa: CASSPQNMNTEAFF
d_call: NA; v_call: TRBV27; j_call: TRBJ2-1; clone_size: once; cdr3_nt: TGTGCCAGCGGGTCGGAGCGGGCTTACAATGAGCAGTTCTTC; cdr3_aa: CASGSERAYNEQFF
d_call: TRBD1; v_call: TRBV7-9; j_call: TRBJ2-5; clone_size: NA; cdr3_nt: TGTGCCAGCAGCCCACCCTTTAGTTGGACAGGGGGCAAGTTGAAGACCCAGTACTTC; cdr3_aa: CASSPPFSWTGGKLKTQYF
d_call: TRBD1; v_call: TRBV6-5; j_call: TRBJ1-4; clone_size: NA; cdr3_nt: TGTGCCAGCGGATCCGGGACAGGGGTCGAAAAACTGTTTTTT; cdr3_aa: CASGSGTGVEKLFF
d_call: NA; v_call: TRBV5-1; j_call: TRBJ2-3; clone_size: NA; cdr3_nt: TGCGCCAGCAGCTTCGGGGGAGGAGATACGCAGTATTTT; cdr3_aa: CASSFGGGDTQYF